Shown below are 13 T cell receptor beta chains from a single sample sequenced in a study of beta chain features in type 1 diabetes. Study-level points and caveats: Among all four CD4+ subsets, Type 1 diabetes patients had TCRB CDR3s that were moderately but significantly shorter.

Since all of the isolated RNA was reverse transcribed, expressed TCRB transcripts were what got sequenced. TCRdb's table, derived via immunoSEQ multiplex PCR, lists solely in-frame clones and lacks some. The data show about 160,000 clones, roughly 8% seen once. Antigens of these TCRs are unknown. The specimen was central memory CD4+ T cells from blood. The receptors stem from a young man with type 1 diabetes.

The chain employs TRBV7-2 and TRBJ1-6; tentative D call: TRBD1 (5 bases). Germline V gene data show CDR1 as SGHTA and CDR2 as FQGNSA. This CDR3 is built from 14 residues. The germline V and J ends were trimmed by 3 bases and 7 bases, with 10 bases remaining between them. In nucleotides, the CDR3 is TGTGCCAGCAGCTTCTCCGGGGGGAATTCACCCCTCCACTTT. The encoded protein is CASSFSGGNSPLHF.

This clone was recorded a few times. This chain links TRBV11-2 with TRBJ2-7, with D perhaps TRBD2 (6 bases). CDR1 and CDR2 from the germline V gene are SGHAT and FQNNGV. The CDR3 is made up of 17 amino acids. With 1 base removed from V and 7 bases from J, the gap between germline ends came to 23 bases. CDR3 amino acids: CASSLVAWGDPSREQYF. The CDR3, as DNA: TGTGCCAGCAGCTTAGTGGCATGGGGGGACCCCTCTCGGGAGCAGTACTTC.

This chain uses TRBV5-1 with TRBJ2-7; the D gene is possibly TRBD2 (5 bases). V was clipped by 5 bases and J by 6 bases, with 9 bases between them. Germline V lookup: CDR1 SGHRS, CDR2 YFSETQ. This CDR3 has 11 residues. The CDR3 coding sequence is TGCGCCAGCAGGTCCGGGGTCGAGCAGTACTTC. The encoded protein is CASRSGVEQYF. Full variable domain (missing parts from reference TRBV5-1 and TRBJ2-7): KAGVTQTPRYLIKTRGQQVTLSCSPISGHRSVSWYQQTPGQGLQFLFEYFSETQRNKGNFPGRFSGRQFSNSRSEMNVSTLELGDSALYLCASRSGVEQYFGPGTRLTVT.

The rearrangement uses TRBV28 and TRBJ2-3; 11 bases align to TRBD2. The CDR3 runs to 18 residues. CDR1 is MDHEN and CDR2 is SYDVKM in the germline V gene. Trimming at V came to 5 bases and at J to 4 bases, leaving 14 bases not matched to a gene. The CDR3 here is CASSPPVSGGVLADTQYF. CDR3 coding DNA: TGTGCCAGCAGTCCCCCGGTTAGCGGGGGGGTTCTGGCAGATACGCAGTATTTT.

CDR3 region: CASRASLGTLSQETQYF. The DNA of the CDR3 is TGTGCCAGCAGAGCCTCCCTCGGGACACTATCCCAAGAGACCCAGTACTTC. The chain recombines TRBV27 with TRBJ2-5; D is possibly TRBD1 (6 bases). The CDR3 contains 17 residues. Trimming left V 6 bases short and J 1 base short, with 21 bases between. Germline loops: CDR1 MNHEY, CDR2 SMNVEV (reference sequence).

The rearrangement links TRBV5-4 to TRBJ1-6; TRBD1 matches 7 bases. Germline loops: CDR1 SGHNT, CDR2 YYREEE (reference sequence). The CDR3 totals 15 residues. Germline trimming cut 1 base from V and 8 bases from J; bases unmatched to any gene: 6. This CDR3 reads CASSLSSGGDSPLHF. The CDR3 coding sequence is TGTGCCAGCAGCTTGTCGTCAGGGGGAGATTCACCCCTCCACTTT.

This clone came up a few times. The CDR3 region has the DNA TGCGCCAGCAGCTCACAGGGTTTCACTGAAGCTTTCTTT. Translation gives CASSSQGFTEAFF. J is TRBJ1-1 and V is TRBV5-1; tentative D call: TRBD1 (6 bases). Germline CDR1 is SGHRS and CDR2 is YFSETQ. The length of the CDR3 is 13 residues. Trimming removed 3 bases from V and 4 bases from J, with 10 bases in between.

The rearrangement joins TRBV11-2 to TRBJ2-5; no reliable D call. The CDR3 extends over 15 amino acids. V lost 1 base, J lost 7 bases, and 16 bases lay in between. CDR1 is SGHAT, CDR2 FQNNGV, per germline. CDR3: CASSLARMNFGTQYF. The DNA of the CDR3 is TGTGCCAGCAGCTTAGCCAGGATGAACTTTGGGACCCAGTACTTC.

V gene TRBV6-6 combines with J gene TRBJ1-1, with D perhaps TRBD1 (5 bases). The germline CDR1 and CDR2 sequences are MNHNY and SVGAGI (reference sequence). Trimming removed 5 bases from V and 0 bases from J, with 7 bases in between. The CDR3 contains 13 residues. The CDR3 is CASSPDMNTEAFF. The CDR3 DNA reads TGTGCCAGCAGTCCGGACATGAACACTGAAGCTTTCTTT.

This clone has only a few counts. V is TRBV5-1 and J is TRBJ2-1; 13 bases are shared with TRBD2. The CDR3 length is 16 residues. CDR1 and CDR2 (germline): SGHRS, YFSETQ. The junction had 8 bases not matched to a gene; V was cut back by 4 bases and J by 7 bases. The CDR3 region has the DNA TGCGCCAGCAGCCTGCCACTAGCGGGGGGGCCAAATGAGCAGTTCTTC. Encoded protein: CASSLPLAGGPNEQFF.

The V gene is TRBV27, the J gene TRBJ2-1; D might be TRBD1 (6 bases). Trimming took off 6 bases at V and 5 bases at J, with 14 bases between the two ends. Germline CDR1 reads MNHEY; CDR2 reads SMNVEV (reference sequence). The CDR3 spans 14 residues. CDR3 bases: TGTGCCAGCAGCCGGACAGCCGCGGACAATGAGCAGTTCTTC. Protein sequence: CASSRTAADNEQFF.

This clone turned up a few times. V gene TRBV5-4 combines with J gene TRBJ1-4; no firm D call. Between the trimmed V and J ends, which lost 4 bases and 5 bases, there was a span of 15 bases. Germline V gene data show CDR1 as SGHNT and CDR2 as YYREEE (reference sequence). This CDR3 region has 15 residues. CDR3 protein: CASSLRAGVNEKLFF. CDR3 coding DNA: TGTGCCAGCAGCCTACGGGCGGGAGTCAATGAAAAACTGTTTTTT.

In this sample, this clone turned up a few times. The CDR3 DNA reads as TGCAGCGCAGGCTACAATGAGCAGTTCTTC. Its translation is CSAGYNEQFF. The rearrangement uses TRBV29-1 and TRBJ2-1, with D unresolved. The CDR3 is made up of 10 amino acids. V was trimmed by 7 bases and J by 3 bases, leaving 4 bases between them. Germline lookup yields CDR1 SQVTM and CDR2 ANQGSEA.